What follows describes a single TCR beta chain. Antigen specificity is unknown. This sample includes further DNA sequences coding for the same CDR3. This entry comes from a study of T cell responses to AZD1222 COVID-19 vaccine. Study observations and caveats: An increase in Spike-specific TCR breadth and depth was observed after two AZD1222 doses.

Generated by immunoSEQ multiplex PCR, the TCRdb table keeps only in-frame clones and is missing some. Among around 140,000 clones listed, about 92% were seen once. The TCR sequence derives from an adult who had recovered from COVID-19. This specimen was peripheral blood, taken after recovery from COVID-19.

Written as DNA, the CDR3 is TGTGCCAGCAGCGTTAGCGGGAGTCAAGAGACCCAGTACTTC. It encodes CASSVSGSQETQYF. The chain uses TRBV9 and TRBJ2-5, with 9 positions matching TRBD2. V lost 2 bases and J lost 2; bases outside the gene matches: 1. Germline CDR1 and CDR2: SGDLS and YYNGEE. The CDR3 loop spans 14 amino acids.